This T cell receptor (beta chain) originates from a study of shared clonotypes between healthy human individuals. Study conclusions and caveats: An effect of sequencing depth on clonotype sharing among donors was expected.

In the authors' methods: Junction-only immunoSEQ data arrived without quality scores, meaning filtering differed. Profiling relied on immunoSEQ multiplex PCR, and the TCRdb table lists in-frame clones only, not all of them. V, J and clone size are those of that table, while D and trimming were read from the DNA. This sample carries more than 1,200,000 clones, about 98.5% of them seen once, and the ten largest clones take roughly 0.36%. V shed 1 base and J shed 14 bases, with 19 bases lying between them. The germline gives CDR1 SGHRS, CDR2 YFSETQ. This CDR3 is 14 amino acids long. The study separated CD4+ cells into CD45RA+ naive and CD45RA-negative memory subsets. With regard to this clone: Its target is unknown.

What was sequenced was naive CD4+ T cells sorted from blood. The subset denotes: CD45RA+ positively selected. The rearrangement uses TRBV5-1 and TRBJ2-1, with D possibly matching TRBD2 (6 bases). The sequence was collected from a man younger than 45 in good health. CDR3 nucleotide sequence: TGCGCCAGCAGCTTGAAGGGGAGGAGGAGCATAGAGTTCTTC. Translating gives CASSLKGRRSIEFF.